This is a list of T cell receptor beta chains from one sample in a study of T cells in Graves' hyperthyroidism and ophthalmopathy. TCRdb fed the multiplex PCR reads into MiXCR, producing one record per CDR3 protein. This table holds approximately 700,000 distinct CDR3 sequences, roughly 15% found once. The sequenced material came from blood. Receptors were obtained from a man between 18 and 35 years old with Graves' hyperthyroidism. Each CDR3 is given with its conserved first and last residue. Each record gives: V gene, clone size, J gene, D gene, CDR3 DNA, CDR3 protein. D genes are given only for firm matches. Not every row has a clone size; where given, it reads once, few, many or a size class.

v_gene: TRBV24-1
abundance: NA
j_gene: TRBJ2-7
d_gene: TRBD1
CDR3nt: TGTGCCACCAGTGATCATGACAGGGCCTACGAGCAGTACTTC
CDR3aa: CATSDHDRAYEQYF

v_gene: TRBV27
abundance: many
j_gene: TRBJ2-1
d_gene: NA
CDR3nt: TGTGCCAGCAAATCCCTGCCGGGGGTGCCCAATGAGCAGTTCTTC
CDR3aa: CASKSLPGVPNEQFF

v_gene: TRBV12-3/TRBV12-4
abundance: NA
j_gene: TRBJ1-4
d_gene: NA
CDR3nt: TGTGCCAGCAGTTCCGGGCCGGCTAATGAAAAACTGTTTTTT
CDR3aa: CASSSGPANEKLFF

v_gene: TRBV9
abundance: many
j_gene: TRBJ2-3
d_gene: NA
CDR3nt: TGTGCCAGCAGTGTCTCCCGCTTCACAGATACGCAGTATTTT
CDR3aa: CASSVSRFTDTQYF

v_gene: TRBV20-1
abundance: many
j_gene: TRBJ2-7
d_gene: NA
CDR3nt: TGCAGTGCTCTCCATCGGGATCGCTACGAGCAGTACTTC
CDR3aa: CSALHRDRYEQYF

v_gene: TRBV6-1
abundance: many
j_gene: TRBJ2-5
d_gene: TRBD2
CDR3nt: TGTGCCAGCAAGTTTTTAGGGACTAGCGGGACCAAAGAGACCCAGTACTTC
CDR3aa: CASKFLGTSGTKETQYF

v_gene: TRBV2
abundance: many
j_gene: TRBJ2-7
d_gene: NA
CDR3nt: TGTGCCAGCAGACCGGGACCATCCTACGAGCAGTACTTC
CDR3aa: CASRPGPSYEQYF

v_gene: TRBV28
abundance: NA
j_gene: TRBJ2-5
d_gene: NA
CDR3nt: TGTGCCAGCAGTCCCCTGACGGGCAGGGCCCAAGAGACCCAGTACTTC
CDR3aa: CASSPLTGRAQETQYF

v_gene: TRBV9
abundance: few
j_gene: TRBJ2-1
d_gene: NA
CDR3nt: TGTGCCAGCAGCGCTCTAGAGAACTACAATGAGCAGTTCTTC
CDR3aa: CASSALENYNEQFF

v_gene: TRBV27
abundance: many
j_gene: TRBJ2-3
d_gene: NA
CDR3nt: TGTGCCAGCAGTTTAGACAGATTTGCAGATACGCAGTATTTT
CDR3aa: CASSLDRFADTQYF

v_gene: TRBV11-1
abundance: many
j_gene: TRBJ1-1
d_gene: NA
CDR3nt: TGTGCCAGCAGCTTACTCAGGACAAGTAATCTAAACACTGAAGCTTTCTTT
CDR3aa: CASSLLRTSNLNTEAFF

v_gene: TRBV20-1
abundance: many
j_gene: TRBJ2-3
d_gene: TRBD2
CDR3nt: TGCAGTGCTAGAGGACTAGCAGAAAATACAGATACGCAGTATTTT
CDR3aa: CSARGLAENTDTQYF

v_gene: TRBV2
abundance: many
j_gene: TRBJ2-7
d_gene: NA
CDR3nt: TGTGCCAGCACAGGCCCAACCTACGAGCAGTACTTC
CDR3aa: CASTGPTYEQYF

v_gene: TRBV19
abundance: few
j_gene: TRBJ2-5
d_gene: NA
CDR3nt: TGTGCCAGTAGTGGTCTAGCTGAGTACCAAGAGACCCAGTACTTC
CDR3aa: CASSGLAEYQETQYF

v_gene: TRBV11-2
abundance: many
j_gene: TRBJ2-1
d_gene: TRBD1
CDR3nt: TGTGCCAGCAGCTTGGCAGGGGGCTTATATGAGCAGTTCTTC
CDR3aa: CASSLAGGLYEQFF

v_gene: TRBV18
abundance: many
j_gene: TRBJ1-1
d_gene: NA
CDR3nt: TGTGCCAGCTCACCACGCCAGGGCCAAATGGGTGAAGCTTTCTTT
CDR3aa: CASSPRQGQMGEAFF

v_gene: TRBV3-1
abundance: many
j_gene: TRBJ2-2
d_gene: TRBD2
CDR3nt: TGTGCCAGCAGCCAAGCTCCGCTAGCGGGAGCCAGGTACACCGGGGAGCTGTTTTTT
CDR3aa: CASSQAPLAGARYTGELFF

v_gene: TRBV29-1
abundance: many
j_gene: TRBJ2-1
d_gene: TRBD2
CDR3nt: TGCAGCGTTGAGAAACCTCTGGGACGCGGGGGATTAGACAATGAGCAGTTCTTC
CDR3aa: CSVEKPLGRGGLDNEQFF

v_gene: TRBV12-3/TRBV12-4
abundance: many
j_gene: TRBJ2-1
d_gene: TRBD2
CDR3nt: TGTGCCAGCAGTGTACTACCGGGACTAGCGGGTCACAGCTCCTACAATGAGCAGTTCTTC
CDR3aa: CASSVLPGLAGHSSYNEQFF

v_gene: TRBV15
abundance: few
j_gene: TRBJ2-7
d_gene: NA
CDR3nt: TGTGCCACCAGCATAGGGGGGCTCCTCTACGAGCAGTACTTC
CDR3aa: CATSIGGLLYEQYF

v_gene: TRBV4-2
abundance: few
j_gene: TRBJ2-1
d_gene: TRBD1
CDR3nt: TGTGCCAGCAGCCAAGATCAAGGGGGCCCCCCCCAGGAGCAGTTCTTC
CDR3aa: CASSQDQGGPPQEQFF

v_gene: TRBV6-2/TRBV6-3
abundance: NA
j_gene: TRBJ2-3
d_gene: TRBD1
CDR3nt: TGTGCCACAGGGACAGCGAGACCTAGCACAGATACGCAGTATTTT
CDR3aa: CATGTARPSTDTQYF

v_gene: TRBV28
abundance: few
j_gene: TRBJ1-5
d_gene: NA
CDR3nt: TGTGCCAGCAGTTTTTTCGTGAGGACAGATAATAGCAATCAGCCCCAGCATTTT
CDR3aa: CASSFFVRTDNSNQPQHF

v_gene: TRBV7-9
abundance: few
j_gene: TRBJ1-1
d_gene: NA
CDR3nt: TGTGCCAGCAGCATCACAGGGAATGGAGCTTTCTTT
CDR3aa: CASSITGNGAFF

v_gene: TRBV10-3
abundance: NA
j_gene: TRBJ2-7
d_gene: TRBD1
CDR3nt: TGTGCCATCAGTGAGTCGCTCAGGTCAGGGGGCGTCCACGAGCAGTACTTC
CDR3aa: CAISESLRSGGVHEQYF

v_gene: TRBV2
abundance: few
j_gene: TRBJ2-7
d_gene: NA
CDR3nt: TGTGCCAGCAGTGCAGGGGGGGCGTGGTACGAGCAGTACTTC
CDR3aa: CASSAGGAWYEQYF

v_gene: TRBV6-5
abundance: many
j_gene: TRBJ2-1
d_gene: NA
CDR3nt: TGTGCCAGCAGTTACTCGAGTCGGGGCGGCTACAATGAGCAGTTCTTC
CDR3aa: CASSYSSRGGYNEQFF

v_gene: TRBV12-3/TRBV12-4
abundance: many
j_gene: TRBJ2-1
d_gene: TRBD2
CDR3nt: TGTGCCAGCACCCTCCTTGGCGGGAGGGCCAATGAGCAGTTCTTC
CDR3aa: CASTLLGGRANEQFF

v_gene: TRBV12-3/TRBV12-4
abundance: NA
j_gene: TRBJ1-4
d_gene: NA
CDR3nt: TGTGCCAGCAGGTCGGGGCGGACCAACCTTAATGAAAAACTGTTTTTT
CDR3aa: CASRSGRTNLNEKLFF